Described below is a single TCR beta chain sequence and its context. As yet, its antigen is unknown. The source of the sample is a study of T cell responses to AZD1222 COVID-19 vaccine. Broader study findings: After the peak T cell response, and only then, were repertoires sampled. Females made up more of the donors, who were largely white British, and clonal diversity may have come out too low.

The repertoire was sequenced with immunoSEQ multiplex PCR; TCRdb's copy has only in-frame clones and lacks some. The data show about 270,000 clones, 90% to 95% seen once. The receptor was derived from an adult who received the AZD1222 COVID-19 vaccine. This sample comprised peripheral blood, obtained 28 days after the second AZD1222 dose.

The chain's CDR3 is CASSQDPWGGGYTF. The CDR3 DNA reads as TGCGCCAGCAGCCAAGACCCATGGGGGGGCGGCTACACCTTC. The gene calls are TRBV4-3 and TRBJ1-2, with D tentatively TRBD1 (6 bases). Between the trimmed V and J ends, which lost 0 bases and 8 bases, there was a span of 13 bases. Germline V gene data show CDR1 as LGHNA and CDR2 as YSLEER. The CDR3 is 14 amino acids.